The clone carrying this T cell receptor beta chain has a single count. Other DNA sequences within the sample encode an identical CDR3. This sample was included in a study of blood T cell repertoires in COVID-19. Across the study: The cDNA or gDNA used as material had been derived from T cells, B-cell-depleted T cells, or PBMCs.

The study drew participants aged about 18 to 95 years from around 24 US areas. Each participant's cohort was designated according to participant-reported clinical history. Per the germline V gene, CDR1 is SGHTA and CDR2 is FQGNSA. This CDR3 has 12 residues. The V end was cut by 3 bases, the J end by 5 bases, with 5 bases between. The data were produced by immunoSEQ multiplex PCR, yet TCRdb's version contains in-frame clones alone and is incomplete. The sample includes roughly 260,000 clones, roughly nine tenths seen only once; the top ten take approximately 1.3%. The J gene is TRBJ1-5, the V gene TRBV7-2; D gene unclear. The material sequenced was PBMCs or T cells enriched from blood (not recorded which). The clonotype comes from a human donor in a cohort exposed to, infected with or recovered from COVID-19 (not recorded which). The donor label of this sample is uncertain. The CDR3 nucleotides are TGTGCCAGCAGCTTCGGAGATCAGCCCCAGCATTTT. Translated: CASSFGDQPQHF.